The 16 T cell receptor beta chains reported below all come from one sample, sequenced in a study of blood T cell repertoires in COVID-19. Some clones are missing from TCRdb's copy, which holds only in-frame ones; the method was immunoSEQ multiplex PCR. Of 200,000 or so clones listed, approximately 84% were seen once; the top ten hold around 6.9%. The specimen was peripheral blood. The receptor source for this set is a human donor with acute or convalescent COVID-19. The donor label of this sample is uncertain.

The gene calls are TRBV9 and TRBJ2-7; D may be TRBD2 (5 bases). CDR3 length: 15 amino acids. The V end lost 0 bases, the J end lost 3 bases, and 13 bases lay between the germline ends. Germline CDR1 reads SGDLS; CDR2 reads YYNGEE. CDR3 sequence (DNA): TGTGCCAGCAGCGTAGCGCCCACTCGGGACTACGAGCAGTACTTC. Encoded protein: CASSVAPTRDYEQYF.

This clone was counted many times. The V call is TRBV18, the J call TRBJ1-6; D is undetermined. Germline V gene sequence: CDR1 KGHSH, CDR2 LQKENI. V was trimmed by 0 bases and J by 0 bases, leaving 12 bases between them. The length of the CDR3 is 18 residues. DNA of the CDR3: TGTGCCAGCTCACCACCGCCCGGTACGAGCTCCTATAATTCACCCCTCCACTTT. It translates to CASSPPPGTSSYNSPLHF.

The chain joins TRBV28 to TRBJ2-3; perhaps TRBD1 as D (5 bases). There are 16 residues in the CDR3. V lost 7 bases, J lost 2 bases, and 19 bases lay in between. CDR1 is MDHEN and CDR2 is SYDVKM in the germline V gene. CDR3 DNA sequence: TGTGCCAGCAAGGGGTGGATGGGAAAAGACACAGATACGCAGTATTTT. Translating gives CASKGWMGKDTDTQYF.

The CDR3 loop is CATKRDPSSYEQYF. CDR3 sequence (DNA): TGCGCCACCAAGCGGGATCCTAGCTCCTACGAGCAGTACTTC. The V gene is TRBV5-1, the J gene TRBJ2-7; TRBD2 aligns across 7 bases. This CDR3 is built from 14 residues. The germline gives CDR1 SGHRS, CDR2 YFSETQ. V shed 9 bases and J 0 bases; nucleotides not matched to a gene: 9.

As DNA, the CDR3 is TGTGCCAGCAGCCCGGGACTAGCGGGAGAGCCCACCGGGGAGCTGTTTTTT. Residues: CASSPGLAGEPTGELFF. The rearrangement joins TRBV7-6 to TRBJ2-2, with TRBD2 matching over 14 bases. CDR3 length: 17 residues. The V gene's germline CDR1 is SGHVS and CDR2 FNYEAQ. Trimming removed 5 bases from V and 4 bases from J; junction bases left unmatched: 6. Based on the CDR3 plus reference TRBV7-6 and TRBJ2-2, the full variable domain is GAGVSQSPRYKVTKRGQDVALRCDPISGHVSLYWYRQALGQGPEFLTYFNYEAQQDKSGLPNDRFSAERPEGSISTLTIQRTEQRDSAMYRCASSPGLAGEPTGELFFGEGSRLTVL.

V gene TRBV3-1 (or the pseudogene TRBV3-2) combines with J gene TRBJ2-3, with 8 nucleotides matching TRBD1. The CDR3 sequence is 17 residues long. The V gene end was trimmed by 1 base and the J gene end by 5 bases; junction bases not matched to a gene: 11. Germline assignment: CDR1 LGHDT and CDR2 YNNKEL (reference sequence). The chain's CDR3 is CASSQGIGQGAGDTQYF. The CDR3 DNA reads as TGTGCCAGCAGCCAAGGCATCGGCCAGGGGGCTGGAGATACGCAGTATTTT.

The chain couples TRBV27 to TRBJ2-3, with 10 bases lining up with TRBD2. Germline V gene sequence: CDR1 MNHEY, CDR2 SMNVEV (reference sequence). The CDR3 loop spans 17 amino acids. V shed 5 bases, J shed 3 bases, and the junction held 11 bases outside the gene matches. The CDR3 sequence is CASSPGLAVSYTDTQYF. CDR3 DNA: TGTGCCAGCAGTCCAGGACTAGCGGTATCTTATACAGATACGCAGTATTTT.

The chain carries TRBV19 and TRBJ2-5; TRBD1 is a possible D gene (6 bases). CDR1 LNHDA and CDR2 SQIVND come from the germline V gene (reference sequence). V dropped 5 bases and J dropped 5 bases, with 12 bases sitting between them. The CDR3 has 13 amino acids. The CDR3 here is CASSSTGGETQYF. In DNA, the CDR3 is TGTGCCAGTAGTTCGACAGGTGGGGAGACCCAGTACTTC.

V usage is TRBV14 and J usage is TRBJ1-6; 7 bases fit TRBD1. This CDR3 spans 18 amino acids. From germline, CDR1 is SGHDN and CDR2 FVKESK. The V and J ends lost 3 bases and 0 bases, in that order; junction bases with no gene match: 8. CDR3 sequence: CASSQYATGSSYNSPLHF. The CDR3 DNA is TGTGCCAGCAGCCAGTACGCGACAGGGAGCTCCTATAATTCACCCCTCCACTTT.

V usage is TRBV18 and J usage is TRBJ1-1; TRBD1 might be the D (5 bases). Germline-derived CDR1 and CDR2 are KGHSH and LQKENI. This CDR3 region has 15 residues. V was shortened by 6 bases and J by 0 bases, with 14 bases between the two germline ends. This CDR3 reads CASSSGTGMNTEAFF. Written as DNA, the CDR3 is TGTGCCAGCTCCAGCGGGACGGGAATGAACACTGAAGCTTTCTTT.

For the CDR3, the DNA is TGTGCCAGCAGCTTAGGTGAGGGCGGATCGTACGAGCAGTACTTC. Translating gives CASSLGEGGSYEQYF. The chain carries TRBV11-3 and TRBJ2-7, with D possibly being TRBD2 (5 bases). The CDR3 is 15 residues long. Germline CDR1 and CDR2: SGHNT and YENEEA. With 1 base removed from V and 4 bases from J, the gap between germline ends came to 14 bases.

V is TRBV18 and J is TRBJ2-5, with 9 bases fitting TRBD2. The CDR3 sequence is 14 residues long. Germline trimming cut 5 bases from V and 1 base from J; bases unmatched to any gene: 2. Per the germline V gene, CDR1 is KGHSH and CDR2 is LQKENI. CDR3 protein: CASSTTSGQETQYF. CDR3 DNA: TGTGCCAGCTCAACGACTAGCGGCCAAGAGACCCAGTACTTC.

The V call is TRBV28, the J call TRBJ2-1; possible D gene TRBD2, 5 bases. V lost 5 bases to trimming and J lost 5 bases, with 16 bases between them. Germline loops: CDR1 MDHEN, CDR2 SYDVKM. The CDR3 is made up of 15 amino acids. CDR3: CASSPTKLVHNEQFF. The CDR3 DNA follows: TGTGCCAGCAGTCCGACTAAGTTGGTCCACAATGAGCAGTTCTTC. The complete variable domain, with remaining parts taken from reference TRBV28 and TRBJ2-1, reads DVKVTQSSRYLVKRTGEKVFLECVQDMDHENMFWYRQDPGLGLRLIYFSYDVKMKEKGDIPEGYSVSREKKERFSLILESASTNQTSMYLCASSPTKLVHNEQFFGPGTRLTVL.

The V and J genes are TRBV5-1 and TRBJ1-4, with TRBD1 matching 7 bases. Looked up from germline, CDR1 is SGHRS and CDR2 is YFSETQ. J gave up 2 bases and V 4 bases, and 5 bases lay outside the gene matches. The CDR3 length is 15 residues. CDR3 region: CASSKTGATNEKLFF. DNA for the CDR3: TGCGCCAGCAGCAAAACAGGGGCCACTAATGAAAAACTGTTTTTT.

CDR3: CASSFRTSGRYEQYF. In DNA form, the CDR3 reads TGTGCCAGCAGTTTCCGGACTAGCGGGCGCTACGAGCAGTACTTC. The V call is TRBV6-2 or TRBV6-3, the J call TRBJ2-7; 11 positions agree with TRBD2. The CDR3 runs 15 residues. Looked up from germline, CDR1 is MNHEY and CDR2 is SVGEGT. V was clipped by 4 bases and J by 3 bases; unmatched bases: 5.

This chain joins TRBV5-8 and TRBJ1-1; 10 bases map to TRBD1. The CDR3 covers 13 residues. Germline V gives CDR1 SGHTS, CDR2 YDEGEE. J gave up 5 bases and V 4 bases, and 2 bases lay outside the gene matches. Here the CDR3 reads CASSRTGGTEAFF. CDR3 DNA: TGTGCCAGCAGCAGGACAGGGGGAACTGAAGCTTTCTTT.